The 13 T cell receptor beta chains presented below share a single source sample, sequenced in a study of monozygotic twins with inflammatory bowel disease. TCRdb re-analyzed the 5' RACE reads; it lists each CDR3 protein once, without DNA. This sample's table has approximately 400,000 distinct CDR3 sequences. Sample: blood. These receptors originate from a human donor with ulcerative colitis or Crohn's disease, or a healthy co-twin of an affected twin (not recorded which).

This chain connects TRBV20-1 to TRBJ2-7; TCRdb's assignment of TRBD1 cannot be checked, as there is no DNA. CDR1 is DFQATT and CDR2 is SNEGSKA in the germline V gene (reference sequence). The CDR3 sequence is 14 residues long. CDR3 loop: CSATPRTGAYEQYF.

The chain recombines TRBV5-5 with TRBJ2-7. The CDR3 is 12 amino acids. Germline CDR1 reads SGHKS; CDR2 reads YYEKEE (reference sequence). CDR3 sequence reads: CASSLSTVEQYF.

The CDR3 protein is CASSLAMGNQPQHF. This chain uses TRBV7-2 with TRBJ1-5. The V gene's germline CDR1 is SGHTA and CDR2 FQGNSA. The CDR3 is 14 residues long.

CDR3 residues: CSAIPSSGGLPTGELFF. The rearrangement uses TRBV20-1 and TRBJ2-2; the D call from TCRdb, TRBD1, cannot be confirmed without DNA. The germline CDR1 and CDR2 sequences are DFQATT and SNEGSKA (reference sequence). The CDR3 length is 17 residues.

V usage is TRBV5-1 and J usage is TRBJ2-2. The V gene's germline CDR1 is SGHRS and CDR2 YFSETQ. This CDR3 is 15 amino acids long. This CDR3 is CASSWDVSNTGELFF.

The CDR3: CASSRTGFDYGYTF. This sequence joins TRBV18 and TRBJ1-2. CDR3 length: 14 residues. Germline CDR1 and CDR2: KGHSH and LQKENI.

The chain carries TRBV6-2 or TRBV6-3 and TRBJ1-1. Germline CDR1 is MNHEY and CDR2 is SVGEGT. CDR3 length equals 16 residues. CDR3 residues: CASRPLGSAGNTEAFF.

The rearrangement links TRBV20-1 to TRBJ1-1. CDR3 length: 12 amino acids. The germline V gene has CDR1 DFQATT and CDR2 SNEGSKA (reference sequence). The chain's CDR3 is CSALGLATEAFF.

The CDR3 region is CASSLYGTLQETQYF. V usage is TRBV5-4 and J usage is TRBJ2-5; TCRdb returns TRBD1, unconfirmable since there is no DNA. The CDR3 runs to 15 residues. CDR1 is SGHNT, CDR2 YYREEE, per germline (reference sequence).

The genes are TRBV29-1 and TRBJ2-1; TCRdb names TRBD1, which stays unverified in the absence of DNA. This CDR3 is built from 11 residues. The germline V gene encodes CDR1 SQVTM and CDR2 ANQGSEA. CDR3 in amino acids: CSVSQGREQFF.

The chain links TRBV2 to TRBJ2-2; TCRdb calls TRBD1, which cannot be checked without DNA. From germline, CDR1 is SNHLY and CDR2 FYNNEI. The CDR3 has 12 residues. This CDR3 reads CASKTDTGELFF.

This CDR3 is CASSFSPSNQPQHF. The chain carries TRBV7-2 and TRBJ1-5; there is no DNA to check the TCRdb D call of TRBD1. This CDR3 contains 14 residues. In germline, CDR1 is SGHTA, CDR2 FQGNSA.

The chain couples TRBV2 to TRBJ1-6. There are 12 residues in the CDR3. Germline V gives CDR1 SNHLY, CDR2 FYNNEI. This CDR3 is CASMGDNSPLHF.